This T cell receptor (beta chain) was obtained from a study of T cells in Graves' hyperthyroidism and ophthalmopathy. Points on this clonotype: What it binds is unknown.

Amplification of TCR beta CDR3 regions was performed using RNA transcripts as template. The TCR CDR3 first-round RT-PCR relied on the HTBI primer set. TCRdb reprocessed the multiplex PCR reads with MiXCR, giving one entry per CDR3 protein. In the table there are roughly 250,000 distinct CDR3 sequences, roughly 15% of which are singletons. Whole-study findings and limits: Blood also carried most thyroid clonotypes expanded above 0.001. It was a median approximately six months before onset that the model predicted ophthalmopathy.

CDR1 and CDR2 from the germline V gene are KGHSH and LQKENI. Unmatched junction bases numbered 5, after V lost 3 bases and J lost 5 bases. The length of the CDR3 is 15 residues. The sequence derives from a woman in her thirties or forties with Graves' hyperthyroidism that later progressed to Graves' ophthalmopathy. The rearrangement uses TRBV18 and TRBJ2-1; 9 bases agree with TRBD2. The sequencing sample was made of blood. This chain's CDR3 is CASSPSGSSNNEQFF. CDR3 bases: TGTGCCAGCTCACCTAGCGGGAGCTCAAACAATGAGCAGTTCTTC.